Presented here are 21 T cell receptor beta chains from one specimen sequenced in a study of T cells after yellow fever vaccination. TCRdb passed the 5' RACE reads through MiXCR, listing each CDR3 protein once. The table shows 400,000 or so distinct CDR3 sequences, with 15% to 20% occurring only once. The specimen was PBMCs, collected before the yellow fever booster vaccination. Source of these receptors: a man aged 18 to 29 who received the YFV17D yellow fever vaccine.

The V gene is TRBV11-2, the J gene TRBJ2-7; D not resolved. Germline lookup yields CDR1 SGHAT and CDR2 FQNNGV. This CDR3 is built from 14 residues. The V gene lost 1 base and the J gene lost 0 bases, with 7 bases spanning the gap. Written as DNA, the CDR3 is TGTGCCAGCAGCTTAGCTCCCAGCTCCTACGAGCAGTACTTC. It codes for CASSLAPSSYEQYF. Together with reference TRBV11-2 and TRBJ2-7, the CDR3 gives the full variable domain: EAGVAQSPRYKIIEKRQSVAFWCNPISGHATLYWYQQILGQGPKLLIQFQNNGVVDDSQLPKDRFSAERLKGVDSTLKIQPAKLEDSAVYLCASSLAPSSYEQYFGPGTRLTVT.

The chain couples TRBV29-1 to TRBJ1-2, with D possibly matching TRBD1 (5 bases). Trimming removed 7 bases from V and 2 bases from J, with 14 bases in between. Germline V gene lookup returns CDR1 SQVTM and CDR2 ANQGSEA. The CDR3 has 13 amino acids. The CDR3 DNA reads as TGCAGCGCTGGGGGGGTATGGAACTATGGCTACACCTTC. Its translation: CSAGGVWNYGYTF.

The CDR3 loop is CATSGETGNNEQFF. CDR3 nucleotides: TGTGCCACCAGTGGGGAGACAGGGAACAATGAGCAGTTCTTC. This sequence joins TRBV24-1 and TRBJ2-1; TRBD1 aligns across 7 bases. Trimming took 5 bases from V and 5 from J; bases not matched to a gene: 5. CDR1 is KGHDR, CDR2 SFDVKD, per germline. The CDR3 sequence is 14 residues long.

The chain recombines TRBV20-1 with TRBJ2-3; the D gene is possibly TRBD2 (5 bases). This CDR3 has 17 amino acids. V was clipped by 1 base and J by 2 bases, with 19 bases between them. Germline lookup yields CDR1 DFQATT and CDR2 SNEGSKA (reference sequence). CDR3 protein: CSARGRMGGLFTDTQYF. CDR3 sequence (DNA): TGCAGTGCTAGAGGGAGGATGGGCGGCCTTTTCACAGATACGCAGTATTTT.

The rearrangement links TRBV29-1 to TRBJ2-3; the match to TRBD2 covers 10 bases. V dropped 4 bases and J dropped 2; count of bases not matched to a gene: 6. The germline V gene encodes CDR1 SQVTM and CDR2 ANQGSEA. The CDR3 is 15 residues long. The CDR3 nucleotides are TGCAGCGTTGTGCTAGCGGGAGCCTCCACAGATACGCAGTATTTT. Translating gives CSVVLAGASTDTQYF.

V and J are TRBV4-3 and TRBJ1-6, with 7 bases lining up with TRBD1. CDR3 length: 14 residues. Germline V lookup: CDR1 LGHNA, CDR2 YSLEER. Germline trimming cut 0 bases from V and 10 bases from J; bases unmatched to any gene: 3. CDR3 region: CASSQETGDSPLHF. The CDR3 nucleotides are TGCGCCAGCAGCCAAGAAACAGGGGACTCACCCCTCCACTTT.

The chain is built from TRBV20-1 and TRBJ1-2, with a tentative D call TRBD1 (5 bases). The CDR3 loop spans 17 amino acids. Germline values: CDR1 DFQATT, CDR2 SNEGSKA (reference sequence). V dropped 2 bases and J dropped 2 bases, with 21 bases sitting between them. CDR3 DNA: TGCAGTGCTAGATCCCCTAGCCCAGCAGGGCGGAACTATGGCTACACCTTC. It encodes CSARSPSPAGRNYGYTF.

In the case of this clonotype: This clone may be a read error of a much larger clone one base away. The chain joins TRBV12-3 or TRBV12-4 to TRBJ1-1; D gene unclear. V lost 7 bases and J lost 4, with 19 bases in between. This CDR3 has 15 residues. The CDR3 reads CASISPPTGGTEAFF. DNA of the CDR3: TGTGCCAGCATTTCCCCCCCCACGGGAGGCACTGAAGCTTTCTTT.

CDR3 DNA: TGTGCCAGCAGTTGGCGGGGGGACCTCGACGAGCAGTACTTC. Its protein product is CASSWRGDLDEQYF. This sequence joins TRBV6-2 or TRBV6-3 and TRBJ2-7, with 8 bases that match TRBD2. The V segment lost 4 bases and the J segment 5 bases; nucleotides outside the gene matches: 7. The CDR3 is 14 residues long. Germline CDR1 is MNHEY and CDR2 is SVGEGT.

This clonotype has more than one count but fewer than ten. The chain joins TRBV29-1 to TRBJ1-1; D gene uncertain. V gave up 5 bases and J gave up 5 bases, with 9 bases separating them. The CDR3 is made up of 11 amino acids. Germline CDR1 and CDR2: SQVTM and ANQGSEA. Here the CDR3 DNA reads TGCAGCGTTTGGACGGTTACTGAAGCTTTCTTT. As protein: CSVWTVTEAFF.

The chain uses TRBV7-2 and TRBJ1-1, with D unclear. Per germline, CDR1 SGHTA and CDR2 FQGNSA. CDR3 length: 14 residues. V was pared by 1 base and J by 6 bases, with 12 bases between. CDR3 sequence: CASSLVGRPSEAFF. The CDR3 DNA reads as TGTGCCAGCAGCTTAGTGGGCAGGCCCTCTGAAGCTTTCTTT.

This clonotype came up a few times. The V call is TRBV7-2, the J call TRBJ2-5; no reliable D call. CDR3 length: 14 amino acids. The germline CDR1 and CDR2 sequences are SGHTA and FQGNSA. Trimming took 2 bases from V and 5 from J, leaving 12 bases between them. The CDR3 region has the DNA TGTGCCAGCAGCTTAACTCCAGCGAGGGAGACCCAGTACTTC. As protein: CASSLTPARETQYF.

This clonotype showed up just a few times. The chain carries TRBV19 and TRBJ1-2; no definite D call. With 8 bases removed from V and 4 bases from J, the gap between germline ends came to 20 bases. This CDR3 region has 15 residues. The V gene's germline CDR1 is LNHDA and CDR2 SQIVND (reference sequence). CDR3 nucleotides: TGTGCCAGTCGTAGCTTCCAGGACGTGACCTATGGCTACACCTTC. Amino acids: CASRSFQDVTYGYTF.

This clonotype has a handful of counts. CDR3 nucleotides: TGCAGTGCCCAGGGTAGCGGGGAGGAGACCCAGTACTTC. Its translation is CSAQGSGEETQYF. The chain joins TRBV20-1 to TRBJ2-5, with 8 bases fitting TRBD2. J lost 5 bases, V lost 6 bases, and 8 bases had no gene match. CDR1 is DFQATT, CDR2 SNEGSKA, per germline (reference sequence). This CDR3 contains 13 residues.

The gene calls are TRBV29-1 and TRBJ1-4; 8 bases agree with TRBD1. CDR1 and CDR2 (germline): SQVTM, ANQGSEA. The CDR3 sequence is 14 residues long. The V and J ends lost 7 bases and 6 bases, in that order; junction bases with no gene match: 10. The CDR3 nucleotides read TGCAGCGCCCTGGACAGGGATGGGCATGAAAAACTGTTTTTT. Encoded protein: CSALDRDGHEKLFF. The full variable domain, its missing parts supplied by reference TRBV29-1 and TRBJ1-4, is SAVISQKPSRDICQRGTSLTIQCQVDSQVTMMFWYRQQPGQSLTLIATANQGSEATYESGFVIDKFPISRPNLTFSTLTVSNMSPEDSSIYLCSALDRDGHEKLFFGSGTQLSVL.

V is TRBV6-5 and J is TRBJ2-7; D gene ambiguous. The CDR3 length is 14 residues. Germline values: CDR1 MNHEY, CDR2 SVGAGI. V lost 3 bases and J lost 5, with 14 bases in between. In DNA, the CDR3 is TGTGCCAGCAGTTATGATGCAGGATGGAACGAGCAGTACTTC. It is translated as CASSYDAGWNEQYF.

CDR3 sequence: CASSFLGQGLYGYTF. For the CDR3, the DNA is TGTGCCAGCAGTTTTCTCGGGCAGGGCCTCTATGGCTACACCTTC. The chain uses TRBV12-3 or TRBV12-4 and TRBJ1-2; weak D call: TRBD1 (5 bases). V lost 3 bases and J 4 bases, leaving 15 bases between the germline ends. This CDR3 is 15 amino acids long.

CDR3 residues: CASEYWGEQYV. The CDR3 nucleotides are TGCGCCAGCGAGTACTGGGGCGAGCAGTACGTC. The chain links TRBV23-1 to TRBJ2-7; D ambiguous. TRBV23-1 is an ORF; its function is uncertain. The CDR3 runs 11 residues. The germline V and J ends were trimmed by 8 bases and 6 bases, with 11 bases remaining between them.

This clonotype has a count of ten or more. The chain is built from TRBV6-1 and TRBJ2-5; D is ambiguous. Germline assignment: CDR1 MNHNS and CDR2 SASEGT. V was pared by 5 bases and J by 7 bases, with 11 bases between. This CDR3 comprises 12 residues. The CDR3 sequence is CASSITRGTQYF. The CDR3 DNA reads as TGTGCCAGCAGTATAACTCGCGGGACCCAGTACTTC.

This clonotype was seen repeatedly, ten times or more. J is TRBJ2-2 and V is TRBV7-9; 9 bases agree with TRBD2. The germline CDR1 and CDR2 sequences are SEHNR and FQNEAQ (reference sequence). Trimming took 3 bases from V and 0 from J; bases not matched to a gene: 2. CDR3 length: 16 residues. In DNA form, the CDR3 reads TGTGCCAGCAGCTTCTTAGCGGGGGCGAACACCGGGGAGCTGTTTTTT. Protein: CASSFLAGANTGELFF.

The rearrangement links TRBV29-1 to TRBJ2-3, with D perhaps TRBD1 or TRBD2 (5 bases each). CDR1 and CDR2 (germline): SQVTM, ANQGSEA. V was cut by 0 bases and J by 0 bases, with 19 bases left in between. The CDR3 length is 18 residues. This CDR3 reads CSVEDQGEAVLSTDTQYF. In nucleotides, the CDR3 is TGCAGCGTTGAAGATCAGGGTGAAGCGGTGCTAAGCACAGATACGCAGTATTTT.